The present TCR beta chain was sequenced within a study of T cells in localized non-small cell lung cancer. TCRdb keeps only in-frame clones here, not all; method: immunoSEQ multiplex PCR. The sample has tens of thousands of clones, more than 70% seen once. The sample consisted of peripheral blood, taken before any cancer treatment. The clonotype was recovered from an older female donor with stage I lung adenocarcinoma.

DNA for the CDR3: TGTGCCAGCAGCATGACAGGGGGGACTGAAGCTTTCTTT. This sequence encodes CASSMTGGTEAFF. The rearrangement links TRBV11-3 to TRBJ1-1, with 9 bases identical to TRBD1. Germline values: CDR1 SGHNT, CDR2 YENEEA. The J segment lost 5 bases and the V segment lost 5 bases, leaving 3 bases of the junction unmatched. The CDR3 has 13 amino acids.